This T cell receptor (beta chain) was captured in a study of T-cell reconstitution after alpha-beta-depleted transplantation in children. Unique molecular identifiers were used in preparing the TCRbeta library. TCRdb called the PCR reads again in MiXCR, with one record for every CDR3 protein. The sample records some 600,000 distinct CDR3 sequences, 13% being singletons. The V and J ends lost 0 bases and 2 bases, in that order; junction bases with no gene match: 2. The CDR3 covers 17 residues. Germline CDR1 is MNHEY and CDR2 is SVGEGT. The specimen was PBMCs, mostly from graft donor cells, collected 360 days after TCRalphabeta/CD19-depleted stem cell transplant. The chain couples TRBV6-2 or TRBV6-3 to TRBJ2-3; 13 nucleotides match TRBD2. The source of this sequence is a male patient younger than 18 who had a stem cell transplant for acute myeloid leukemia, so the T cells may come from the graft donor. The CDR3 DNA follows: TGTGCCAGCAGTTACTCGACTAGCGGGAGGTTCACAGATACGCAGTATTTT. It specifies CASSYSTSGRFTDTQYF.